The entry that follows covers one T cell receptor (beta chain) sequence. Using immunoSEQ multiplex PCR, the repertoire was profiled, and TCRdb retains in-frame clones only, with some absent. The data show more than 10,000 clones, around two thirds seen once. This record belongs to a study of OX40 agonist ivuxolimab in advanced cancers. Germline-derived CDR1 and CDR2 are MNHEY and SVGAGI. The CDR3 has 13 residues. Sequenced material: CD4+ or CD8+ T cells sorted from blood, taken in a trial of the OX40 agonist ivuxolimab. The source of this sequence is an adult with an advanced solid tumor such as melanoma, head and neck, liver or kidney cancer. The chain joins TRBV6-5 to TRBJ2-5, with a weak D call TRBD1 (6 bases). The J call is in doubt because the DNA end fits TRBJ2-7 better. CDR3 sequence (DNA): TGTGCCAGCAGTGAGGACAGACACTACGAGCAGTACTTC. Translating gives CASSEDRHYEQYF.